A selection of T cell receptor beta chains follows, all from one sample in a study of blood T cell repertoires in COVID-19. Profiled with immunoSEQ multiplex PCR; TCRdb holds only in-frame clones, not every one. The table lists nearly 50,000 clones, around 85% of them singletons, with 12% to 15% in the top ten. Source material: peripheral blood. Receptors were obtained from a human donor in a cohort sampled during active COVID-19. Both conserved end residues are part of each CDR3. A D gene is named only where the DNA matches it firmly. The listing skips clone size in some rows; elsewhere it reads once, few, many or a size class.

D,length,size,J,V,CDR3,DNA
.,16,.,TRBJ2-2,TRBV18,CASSPRVGANTGELFF,TGTGCCAGCTCACCCCGCGTAGGAGCGAACACCGGGGAGCTGTTTTTT
.,12,many,TRBJ2-1,TRBV2,CASLGGDNEQFF,TGTGCCAGCTTAGGAGGGGACAATGAGCAGTTCTTC
.,16,once,TRBJ1-5,TRBV15,CATSRDGQGLHQPQHF,TGTGCCACCAGCAGAGATGGGCAGGGTTTACATCAGCCCCAGCATTTT
.,13,.,TRBJ2-3,TRBV3-1/TRBV3-2,CASRPRLGFAQYF,TGTGCCAGCAGGCCGAGACTAGGTTTCGCGCAGTATTTT
.,18,.,TRBJ2-1,TRBV24-1,CATSDSARRQGGHNEQFF,TGTGCCACCAGTGATTCTGCACGGCGGCAGGGGGGTCACAATGAGCAGTTCTTC
TRBD1,15,.,TRBJ2-5,TRBV29-1,CSVVPGLTGEETQYF,TGCAGCGTTGTCCCCGGATTGACAGGGGAAGAGACCCAGTACTTC
TRBD1,16,.,TRBJ2-2,TRBV2,CASSGQGFANTGELFF,TGTGCCAGCAGTGGACAGGGTTTCGCGAACACCGGGGAGCTGTTTTTT
.,15,.,TRBJ1-1,TRBV30,CASAGGVVRVTEAFF,TGTGCCTCGGCGGGGGGGGTCGTCAGGGTTACTGAAGCTTTCTTT
TRBD1,15,once,TRBJ2-3,TRBV11-3,CASSHNRGHADTQYF,TGTGCCAGCAGCCATAACAGGGGGCATGCAGATACGCAGTATTTT
.,15,.,TRBJ2-1,TRBV6-2/TRBV6-3,CASSPFVREGNEQFF,TGTGCCAGCAGTCCCTTCGTGCGGGAAGGCAATGAGCAGTTCTTC
TRBD2,15,.,TRBJ2-1,TRBV19,CASSFQAGENNEQFF,TGTGCCAGTAGCTTTCAAGCGGGAGAAAACAATGAGCAGTTCTTC
TRBD2,18,.,TRBJ2-2,TRBV5-1,CASSRLAGGDFFTGELFF,TGCGCCAGCAGCCGCTTAGCGGGAGGGGACTTCTTCACCGGGGAGCTGTTTTTT
.,15,.,TRBJ1-1,TRBV11-2,CASSPPGGGNTEAFF,TGTGCCAGCAGCCCACCGGGGGGGGGAAACACTGAAGCTTTCTTT
.,14,.,TRBJ2-5,TRBV5-1,CASSLGTNQETQYF,TGCGCCAGCAGCTTGGGAACAAACCAAGAGACCCAGTACTTC
TRBD1,14,.,TRBJ1-5,TRBV19,CASWGQGSFQPQHF,TGTGCCAGCTGGGGACAGGGGAGTTTTCAGCCCCAGCATTTT